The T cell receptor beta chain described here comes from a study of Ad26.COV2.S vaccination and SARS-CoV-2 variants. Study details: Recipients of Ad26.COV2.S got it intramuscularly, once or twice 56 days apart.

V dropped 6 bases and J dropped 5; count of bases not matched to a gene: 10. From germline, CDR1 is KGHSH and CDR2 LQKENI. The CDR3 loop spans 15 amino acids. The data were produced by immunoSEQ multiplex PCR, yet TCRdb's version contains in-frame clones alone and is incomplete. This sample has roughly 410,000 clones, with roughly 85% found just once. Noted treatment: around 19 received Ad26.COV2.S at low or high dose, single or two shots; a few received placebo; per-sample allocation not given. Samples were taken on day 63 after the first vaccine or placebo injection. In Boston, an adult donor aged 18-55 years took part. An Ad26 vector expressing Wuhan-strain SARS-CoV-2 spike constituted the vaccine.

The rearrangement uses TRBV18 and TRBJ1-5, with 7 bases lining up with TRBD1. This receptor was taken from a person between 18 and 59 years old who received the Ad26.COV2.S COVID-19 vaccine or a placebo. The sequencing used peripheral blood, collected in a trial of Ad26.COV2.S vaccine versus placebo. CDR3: CASSQRTGTDQPQHF. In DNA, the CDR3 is TGTGCCAGCTCCCAACGGACAGGAACAGATCAGCCCCAGCATTTT.